This is a list of T cell receptor beta chains from one sample in a study of cytomegalovirus exposure and HLA in healthy donors. Repertoires were generated with immunoSEQ multiplex PCR, while TCRdb's copy carries only in-frame clones and drops some. The table lists more than 140,000 clones, roughly 91% of them singletons. Sequencing input: PBMCs. These receptors were collected from a young woman in good health and CMV-seropositive. The CDR3 runs from the conserved cysteine through the conserved F or W. D genes are given only for firm matches. Clone size, where shown, is once, few, many, or a class for clones that have expanded.

size | J | D | V | CDR3 | DNA
. | TRBJ2-7 | TRBD1 | TRBV5-6 | CASSSYGTGTYEQYF | TGTGCCAGCAGCTCGTACGGGACAGGGACCTACGAGCAGTACTTC
once | TRBJ2-7 | . | TRBV28 | CASSFPADRYEQYF | TGTGCCAGCAGTTTTCCAGCGGACCGATACGAGCAGTACTTC
. | TRBJ2-7 | TRBD2 | TRBV9 | CASSQGLAGSYEQYF | TGTGCCAGCAGCCAAGGACTAGCGGGGTCCTACGAGCAGTACTTC
. | TRBJ1-1 | . | TRBV6-5 | CASWRAAEAFF | TGTGCCAGCTGGAGGGCCGCTGAAGCTTTCTTT
once | TRBJ1-3 | . | TRBV5-1 | CASSLGYSGNTIYF | TGCGCCAGCAGCCTAGGCTACTCTGGAAACACCATATATTTT
. | TRBJ2-7 | . | TRBV5-1 | CASSLVVGTNYEQYF | TGCGCCAGCAGCTTGGTCGTCGGGACAAACTACGAGCAGTACTTC
. | TRBJ2-2 | . | TRBV2 | CASRLVGGELFF | TGTGCCAGCAGGCTAGTGGGCGGGGAGCTGTTTTTT
. | TRBJ2-7 | . | TRBV2 | CASSAHSYEQYF | TGTGCCAGCAGTGCACACAGCTACGAGCAGTACTTC
. | TRBJ2-7 | TRBD1 | TRBV13 | CASSPRTGYYEQYF | TGTGCCAGCAGCCCCCGGACAGGCTACTACGAGCAGTACTTC
. | TRBJ2-7 | . | TRBV5-1 | CASSLTGNEQYF | TGCGCCAGCAGCTTGACAGGGAACGAGCAGTACTTC
. | TRBJ2-4 | . | TRBV4-1 | CASSQFASTNIQYF | TGCGCCAGCAGCCAATTTGCTAGCACAAACATTCAGTACTTC